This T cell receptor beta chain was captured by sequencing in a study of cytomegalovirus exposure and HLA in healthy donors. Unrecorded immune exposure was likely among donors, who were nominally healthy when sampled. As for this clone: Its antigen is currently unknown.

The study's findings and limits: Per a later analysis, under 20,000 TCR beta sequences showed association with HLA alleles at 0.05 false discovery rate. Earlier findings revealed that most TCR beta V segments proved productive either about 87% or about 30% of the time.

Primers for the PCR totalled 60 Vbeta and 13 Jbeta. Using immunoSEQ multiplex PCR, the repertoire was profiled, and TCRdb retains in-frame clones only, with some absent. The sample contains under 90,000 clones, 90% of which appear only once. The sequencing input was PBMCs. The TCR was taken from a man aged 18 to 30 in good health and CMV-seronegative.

The CDR3 region has the DNA TGTGCCAGCTCGACCGGGACAATTCACACAGATACGCAGTATTTT. Amino acids: CASSTGTIHTDTQYF. V gene TRBV18 combines with J gene TRBJ2-3; possible D gene TRBD1, 6 bases. V lost 6 bases to trimming and J lost 2 bases, with 15 bases between them. Germline-derived CDR1 and CDR2 are KGHSH and LQKENI. The CDR3 runs to 15 residues.